The 3 T cell receptor beta chains presented below share a single source sample, sequenced in a study of TIL therapy for anti-PD-1-resistant metastatic lung cancer. The libraries were made with immunoSEQ v3. Sequenced by immunoSEQ multiplex PCR; TCRdb stores in-frame clones only, minus some. The top ten hold around 9.9% of the sample, which has about 95,000 clones, just over 65% seen once. Sample time point: pre-treatment sample, taken before nivolumab and TIL therapy. The tumor samples were excised metastases, mostly pleural nodules or supraclavicular lymph nodes. The source was tumor tissue, collected at baseline. The receptors were sampled from a person between 30 and 79 years old with non-small cell lung cancer.

V usage is TRBV7-2 and J usage is TRBJ1-3; a possible D gene is TRBD1 (5 bases). Looked up from germline, CDR1 is SGHTA and CDR2 is FQGNSA. The CDR3 runs 16 residues. Trimming removed 2 bases at V and 2 bases at J, with 13 bases between. The CDR3, as DNA: TGTGCCAGCAGCTTATACCGGGGCGTCACTGGAAACACCATATATTTT. Its translation: CASSLYRGVTGNTIYF. The complete variable domain, with remaining parts taken from reference TRBV7-2 and TRBJ1-3, reads GAGVSQSPSNKVTEKGKDVELRCDPISGHTALYWYRQSLGQGLEFLIYFQGNSAPDKSGLPSDRFSAERTGGSVSTLTIQRTQQEDSAVYLCASSLYRGVTGNTIYFGEGSWLTVV.

The V and J genes are TRBV10-3 and TRBJ1-6; TRBD1 might be the D (6 bases). Germline V CDR1 and CDR2: ENHRY, SYGVKD. The CDR3 length is 15 residues. V was trimmed by 3 bases and J by 10 bases, leaving 16 bases between them. CDR3 sequence reads: CAISEPRGQGSPLHF. CDR3 sequence (DNA): TGTGCCATCAGTGAACCCAGGGGCCAGGGATCACCCCTCCACTTT.

The chain employs TRBV7-3 and TRBJ2-1; the match to TRBD1 covers 7 bases. Trimming removed 3 bases from V and 5 bases from J; junction bases left unmatched: 1. CDR3 length: 13 amino acids. Looked up from germline, CDR1 is SGHTA and CDR2 is FQGTGA. CDR3 sequence reads: CASSFTGDNEQFF. The CDR3 nucleotides are TGTGCCAGCAGCTTTACAGGGGACAATGAGCAGTTCTTC. Full variable domain (missing parts from reference TRBV7-3 and TRBJ2-1): GAGVSQTPSNKVTEKGKYVELRCDPISGHTALYWYRQSLGQGPEFLIYFQGTGAADDSGLPNDRFFAVRPEGSVSTLKIQRTERGDSAVYLCASSFTGDNEQFFGPGTRLTVL.